The 9 T cell receptor beta chains given below trace back to one sample, sequenced in a study of cytomegalovirus exposure and HLA in healthy donors. PCR amplification relied on 60 Vbeta primers (plus 13 Jbeta primers). The data were produced by immunoSEQ multiplex PCR, yet TCRdb's version contains in-frame clones alone and is incomplete. Among 100,000 or so clones listed, 65% to 80% were seen once. Sequenced: PBMCs. The source of these receptors is a man aged 35 to 55 in good health and CMV-seropositive.

This chain uses TRBV15 with TRBJ2-5, with D perhaps matching TRBD2 (7 bases). The CDR3 has 16 residues. In germline, CDR1 is LNHNV, CDR2 YYDKDF (reference sequence). Trimming took off 1 base at V and 5 bases at J, with 17 bases between the two ends. The CDR3: CATSRARGGRWETQYF. In nucleotides, the CDR3 is TGTGCCACCAGCAGAGCGAGGGGGGGGCGTTGGGAGACCCAGTACTTC.

The rearrangement joins TRBV5-5 to TRBJ2-5, with 15 bases that match TRBD2. Germline CDR1 is SGHKS and CDR2 is YYEKEE (reference sequence). After removal of 3 bases from V and 4 bases from J, the junction contained 1 base not matched to a gene. The CDR3 runs 15 residues. The CDR3 DNA follows: TGTGCCAGCAGCTGGACTAGCGGGGGGGGAGAGACCCAGTACTTC. Translated: CASSWTSGGGETQYF.

This chain links TRBV27 with TRBJ1-5; possible D gene TRBD1, 5 bases. Trimming took 1 base from V and 0 from J, leaving 10 bases between them. The germline V gene encodes CDR1 MNHEY and CDR2 SMNVEV (reference sequence). CDR3 size: 16 residues. The CDR3 coding sequence is TGTGCCAGCAGTTTATTCTCAGGGTATAGCAATCAGCCCCAGCATTTT. Its translation is CASSLFSGYSNQPQHF.

This chain links TRBV29-1 with TRBJ1-2; 9 bases agree with TRBD1. The CDR3 covers 13 residues. J was trimmed by 7 bases and V by 3 bases; bases with no gene match: 6. Germline V CDR1 and CDR2: SQVTM, ANQGSEA. This CDR3 is CSVEGQGMGGYTF. CDR3 bases: TGCAGCGTTGAGGGACAGGGTATGGGTGGCTACACCTTC.

Details on this clone: A read error may produce the germline difference seen at one junction end. The chain recombines TRBV7-9 with TRBJ1-3, with 9 bases that match TRBD1. Looked up from germline, CDR1 is SEHNR and CDR2 is FQNEAQ (reference sequence). The length of the CDR3 is 16 residues. Here the CDR3 reads CSSRDRDVYPGNTIYF. For the CDR3, the DNA is TGTTCCAGCAGGGACAGGGACGTGTATCCTGGAAACACCATATATTTT. The complete variable domain, with remaining parts taken from reference TRBV7-9 and TRBJ1-3, reads DTGVSQNPRHKITKRGQNVTFRCDPISEHNRLYWYRQTLGQGPEFLTYFQNEAQLEKSRLLSDRFSAERPKGSFSTLEIQRTEQGDSAMYLCSSRDRDVYPGNTIYFGEGSWLTVV.

In regard to this clone: Other nucleotide sequences from this sample produce the same CDR3. V and J are TRBV18 and TRBJ2-7; 7 positions agree with TRBD1. The germline V gene encodes CDR1 KGHSH and CDR2 LQKENI. The CDR3 totals 14 residues. J gave up 3 bases and V 3 bases, and 5 bases lay outside the gene matches. CDR3 in DNA: TGTGCCAGCTCACCCCGACAGGGTGTCTACGAGCAGTACTTC. As protein: CASSPRQGVYEQYF.

V gene TRBV6-6 combines with J gene TRBJ2-2; 7 bases are a match to TRBD1. The CDR3 runs 15 residues. Germline V gives CDR1 MNHNY, CDR2 SVGAGI (reference sequence). V lost 8 bases, J lost 0 bases, and 6 bases stayed unmatched. The chain's CDR3 is CASRTGGANTGELFF. The DNA of the CDR3 is TGTGCCAGCCGGACAGGAGGCGCGAACACCGGGGAGCTGTTTTTT.

V and J are TRBV9 and TRBJ2-1; 9 bases are a match to TRBD1. V lost 0 bases and J lost 15; bases outside the gene matches: 13. CDR1 SGDLS and CDR2 YYNGEE come from the germline V gene. This CDR3 contains 15 residues. This chain's CDR3 is CASSVAPERDRARFF. The CDR3, as DNA: TGTGCCAGCAGCGTAGCGCCGGAAAGGGACAGGGCCAGGTTCTTC.

The chain employs TRBV2 and TRBJ1-2; TRBD1 agrees at 7 bases. V shed 1 base, J shed 1 base, and the junction held 9 bases outside the gene matches. The germline CDR1 and CDR2 sequences are SNHLY and FYNNEI. The CDR3 sequence is 17 residues long. The CDR3 region is CASSEGVRDRHNYGYTF. The CDR3 DNA is TGTGCCAGCAGTGAAGGTGTGAGGGACAGACATAACTATGGCTACACCTTC.